This TCR beta chain was identified in a study of identical twins. The CDR3 is 12 residues long. With 2 bases removed from V and 4 bases from J, the gap between germline ends came to 2 bases. The germline CDR1 and CDR2 sequences are MNHNY and SVGAGI (reference sequence). Notes on the study in general: Out-of-frame beta sequences exhibited a weaker degree of excess twin sharing. It was out-of-frame TCR alpha sharing in monozygotic twins that models underestimated. Fewer insertions characterized abundant cord blood beta clonotypes, whereas memory repertoires showed none.

TCRdb re-called the 5' RACE reads with MiXCR, one entry per CDR3 protein. The sample yields some 1,700,000 distinct CDR3 sequences, roughly 35% seen once. This clonotype was seen repeatedly, ten times or more. Antigen unknown. Sequenced material: cord blood. This chain uses TRBV6-6 with TRBJ1-4; D is uncertain. The sequence was obtained from a newborn girl in good health. DNA of the CDR3: TGTGCCAGCAGTTACAGTAATGAAAAACTGTTTTTT. Amino acids: CASSYSNEKLFF.